Following are 9 T cell receptor beta chains from one sample sequenced in a study of blood T cell repertoires in COVID-19 (dated by TCRdb to 2020 to 2022). The library was built by means of the immunoSEQ multiplex PCR assay. TCRdb limited this immuneACCESS table to in-frame rearrangements with V and J called. A share of clones is missing; checked studies link under half to unresolved V genes, and the rest is unexplained. The sample yields 250,000 to 300,000 clones; roughly 85% were counted once. Around 5.5% of the sample comes from the top ten. The material sequenced was peripheral blood. The receptor set was obtained from a man aged 45-65 years with active or convalescent COVID-19.

About this clone: The same CDR3 is also encoded by other DNA sequences in this sample. V gene TRBV18 combines with J gene TRBJ2-7; D unresolved. CDR1 KGHSH and CDR2 LQKENI come from the germline V gene. Between the trimmed V and J ends, which lost 6 bases and 0 bases, there was a span of 6 bases. There are 12 residues in the CDR3. CDR3 loop: CASSPSSYEQYF. The DNA for the CDR3 is TGTGCCAGCTCGCCTAGCTCCTACGAGCAGTACTTC.

V and J are TRBV19 and TRBJ2-7, with a tentative D call TRBD2 (6 bases). The CDR3 length is 14 residues. Trimming removed 3 bases from V and 4 bases from J, with 13 bases in between. Germline CDR1 reads LNHDA; CDR2 reads SQIVND (reference sequence). The CDR3 is CASSIGGTSYEQYF. In DNA, the CDR3 is TGTGCCAGTAGTATTGGAGGGACGTCGTACGAGCAGTACTTC.

The chain links TRBV6-2 or TRBV6-3 to TRBJ2-1, with TRBD2 as a possible D gene (6 bases). In germline, CDR1 is MNHEY, CDR2 SVGEGT. Deletions cut 1 base from V and 7 bases from J, with 17 bases between. The CDR3 extends over 16 amino acids. The CDR3 reads CASSYFSGARRNEQFF. The CDR3 DNA follows: TGTGCCAGCAGTTACTTTAGCGGAGCCCGGAGGAATGAGCAGTTCTTC.

This chain uses TRBV5-5 with TRBJ2-1, with a tentative D call TRBD1 (5 bases). CDR1 is SGHKS and CDR2 is YYEKEE in the germline V gene (reference sequence). This CDR3 spans 14 amino acids. Trimming cost V 3 bases and J 4 bases, with 11 bases left between them. CDR3 protein: CASSWQGDYNEQFF. DNA of the CDR3: TGTGCCAGCAGCTGGCAAGGGGATTACAATGAGCAGTTCTTC.

This sequence joins TRBV9 and TRBJ2-1, with 10 bases identical to TRBD2. From germline, CDR1 is SGDLS and CDR2 YYNGEE. The ends lost 3 bases at V and 4 bases at J; junction bases unmatched: 4. This CDR3 has 15 amino acids. DNA for the CDR3: TGTGCCAGCAGCGGACTAGCGGGCAAATACAATGAGCAGTTCTTC. Amino acid sequence: CASSGLAGKYNEQFF.

The rearrangement links TRBV9 to TRBJ2-1; TRBD2 aligns across 7 bases. V lost 4 bases, J lost 8 bases, and 9 bases stayed unmatched. CDR1 is SGDLS and CDR2 is YYNGEE in the germline V gene. This CDR3 comprises 14 residues. The CDR3 nucleotides read TGTGCCAGCAGCTTCGGGACTATGAGGGATGAGCAGTTCTTC. Translated, it gives CASSFGTMRDEQFF.

The rearrangement links TRBV5-8 to TRBJ2-3, with TRBD2 identical over 11 bases. Losses at the gene ends were 3 bases for V and 5 bases for J; bases not matched to a gene: 5. Germline CDR1 reads SGHTS; CDR2 reads YDEGEE. This CDR3 is built from 15 residues. As DNA, the CDR3 is TGTGCCAGCAGCTCGGGACTAGCGGAGGGAGATACGCAGTATTTT. The encoded protein is CASSSGLAEGDTQYF.

A single count supports this clone. V usage is TRBV4-3 and J usage is TRBJ2-3; tentatively, D is TRBD2 (6 bases). Germline lookup yields CDR1 LGHNA and CDR2 YSLEER. Trimming took 1 base from V and 4 from J, leaving 18 bases between them. The CDR3 contains 17 residues. CDR3 region: CASSQGGWRDGSDTQYF. The CDR3 DNA is TGCGCCAGCAGCCAAGGAGGGTGGCGGGACGGGTCAGATACGCAGTATTTT.

The chain recombines TRBV21-1 with TRBJ1-6; the D segment call TRBD1 is taken from the table without a DNA check. TRBV21-1 is a documented pseudogene. This CDR3 is 17 amino acids long. DNA of the CDR3: TGTGCCAGCAGCAAAGTGACACAGGGAAGCCATAATTCACCCCTCCACTTT. As protein: CASSKVTQGSHNSPLHF.